One TCR beta chain is described in this entry. The antigen is undetermined. Germline lookup yields CDR1 SQVTM and CDR2 ANQGSEA. V dropped 6 bases and J dropped 4 bases, with 19 bases sitting between them. This CDR3 has 14 residues. These data come from a study of beta chain features in type 1 diabetes. Based on CD45RO/CCR7/CD25/CD127/CD95/CD27, CD4+ regulatory, stem cell-like memory, naive and central memory cells were sorted. Study-wide findings and caveats: TCRB CDR3s were moderately but significantly shorter in Type 1 diabetes patients in all four CD4+ subsets. PCR might show a preference for shorter templates, equally across patients and controls. For type 1 diabetes patients, VDJ junctions showed fewer insertions and more deletions. Over-representation of high TCR-expressing cells was a possible consequence of cDNA sequencing.

Reverse transcribing all isolated RNA meant expressed TCRB transcripts were sequenced. Only in-frame clones appear in the TCRdb table, and some are missing; sequencing was by immunoSEQ multiplex PCR. The table has 630,000 or so clones, about 14% seen once. The source of this sequence is a man in his late teens or twenties with type 1 diabetes. Sequencing was carried out using naive CD4+ T cells from blood. V is TRBV29-1 and J is TRBJ2-7, with D perhaps TRBD1 (7 bases). CDR3 region: CSVRTGREAYEQYF. In nucleotides, the CDR3 is TGCAGCGTACGGACAGGTAGGGAGGCTTACGAGCAGTACTTC.